These T cell receptor beta chains were read from a single sample in a study of OX40 agonist ivuxolimab in advanced cancers. Sequencing was performed with immunoSEQ multiplex PCR; in TCRdb, only in-frame clones are kept and a portion is missing. The repertoire includes roughly 72,000 clones, approximately 84% of them detected once, and roughly 4.7% sits in the top ten. The sequenced sample was CD4+ or CD8+ T cells sorted from blood, obtained in a trial of the OX40 agonist ivuxolimab. Source of these receptors: an adult with an advanced solid tumor such as melanoma, head and neck, liver or kidney cancer. Both conserved end residues are part of each CDR3. The D gene is left open where the match is weak. Some rows mark clone size as missing; the rest say once, few, many or name a class of expanded clone.

clone_size	j_call	v_call	d_call	cdr3_aa	cdr3_nt
.	TRBJ1-2	TRBV6-5	.	CASSYVGSNYGYTF	TGTGCCAGCAGTTACGTCGGGTCTAACTATGGCTACACCTTC
.	TRBJ2-1	TRBV4-1	.	CASSQVRLLSSYNEQFF	TGCGCCAGCAGCCAAGTTCGGTTACTGAGCTCCTACAATGAGCAGTTCTTC
.	TRBJ2-6	TRBV11-3	.	CASSRRTSGANVLTF	TGTGCCAGCAGCCGTAGAACCTCTGGGGCCAACGTCCTGACTTTC
.	TRBJ1-3	TRBV7-9	TRBD1	CASSLRQGSGNTIYF	TGTGCCAGCAGCTTACGACAGGGCTCTGGAAACACCATATATTTT
.	TRBJ1-4	TRBV7-2	.	CASSLAPKWDGSNEKLFF	TGTGCCAGCAGCTTAGCGCCTAAGTGGGACGGCTCAAATGAAAAACTGTTTTTT
.	TRBJ2-1	TRBV30	TRBD2	CAWSGTSGGNEQFF	TGTGCCTGGAGTGGGACTAGCGGGGGCAATGAGCAGTTCTTC
.	TRBJ1-1	TRBV7-2	TRBD1	CASSPRTGTEAFF	TGTGCCAGCAGCCCCCGGACAGGGACTGAAGCTTTCTTT
.	TRBJ2-3	TRBV27	.	CASSFLWSGSLGTDTRYF	TGTGCCAGCAGTTTTCTTTGGTCCGGGAGTCTTGGCACAGATACGCGGTATTTT
.	TRBJ1-1	TRBV6-5	.	CASSYSGYRIEAFF	TGTGCCAGCAGTTACTCGGGCTACCGCATTGAAGCTTTCTTT
.	TRBJ2-3	TRBV7-2	TRBD1	CASSLAGGGYTDTQYF	TGTGCCAGCAGCTTAGCAGGGGGCGGGTACACAGATACGCAGTATTTT
.	TRBJ1-3	TRBV30	.	CAWGRQVSGNTIYF	TGTGCCTGGGGCAGACAAGTCTCTGGAAACACCATATATTTT
.	TRBJ1-1	TRBV11-3	.	CASSLEGGTEAFF	TGTGCCAGCAGCTTAGAAGGGGGCACTGAAGCTTTCTTT
.	TRBJ2-1	TRBV4-3	.	CASSQDSRRNNEQFF	TGCGCCAGCAGCCAAGATTCGCGGCGAAACAATGAGCAGTTCTTC
once	TRBJ2-7	TRBV9	TRBD1	CASSVGQGAESYEQYF	TGTGCCAGCAGCGTAGGACAGGGGGCGGAATCCTACGAGCAGTACTTC
few	TRBJ1-2	TRBV19	TRBD1	CASSMEQGYSYGYTF	TGTGCCAGTAGTATGGAACAGGGGTATAGCTATGGCTACACCTTC
.	TRBJ2-1	TRBV4-1	TRBD1	CASSRAPGTGEYNEQFF	TGCGCCAGCAGCCGAGCCCCCGGGACAGGGGAATACAATGAGCAGTTCTTC
many	TRBJ1-1	TRBV7-3	.	CASSSGLLATEAFF	TGTGCCAGCAGCTCGGGTCTCTTGGCCACTGAAGCTTTCTTT
.	TRBJ1-2	TRBV7-2	.	CASSLDRLAGGYTF	TGTGCCAGCAGCTTAGACAGATTGGCAGGAGGCTACACCTTC
.	TRBJ1-2	TRBV23-1	TRBD1	CASKDDREVHNYGYTF	TGCGCCAGCAAAGACGACAGGGAAGTCCATAACTATGGCTACACCTTC
.	TRBJ1-4	TRBV9	.	CASSVGGRVREKLFF	TGTGCCAGCAGCGTAGGGGGCAGGGTTAGAGAAAAACTGTTTTTT
.	TRBJ2-2	TRBV9	.	CASSSDSLNTGELFF	TGTGCCAGCAGCTCCGACAGCTTGAACACCGGGGAGCTGTTTTTT
.	TRBJ2-2	TRBV6-1	.	CASSEGGRRTGELFF	TGTGCCAGCAGTGAAGGCGGCAGGCGCACCGGGGAGCTGTTTTTT
.	TRBJ1-5	TRBV27	.	CASSLTGSGNQPQHF	TGTGCCAGCAGTTTAACAGGGTCGGGCAATCAGCCCCAGCATTTT
once	TRBJ1-1	TRBV6-4	TRBD1	CASTLDRGTEAFF	TGTGCCAGCACCCTCGACAGGGGCACTGAAGCTTTCTTT
.	TRBJ2-6	TRBV27	TRBD1	CASRKRPGQGLTGANVLTF	TGTGCCAGCAGAAAACGTCCGGGACAGGGATTAACTGGGGCCAACGTCCTGACTTTC
.	TRBJ1-2	TRBV4-1	.	CASSQTGTSGYTF	TGCGCCAGCAGCCAAACCGGGACGAGTGGCTACACCTTC
few	TRBJ1-6	TRBV2	.	CASKSNNSPLHF	TGTGCCAGCAAGTCTAATAATTCACCCCTCCACTTT
.	TRBJ2-2	TRBV9	.	CASSVAKGNTGELFF	TGTGCCAGCAGCGTAGCAAAGGGAAACACCGGGGAGCTGTTTTTT
.	TRBJ1-2	TRBV10-3	TRBD1	CAIRGTGNYGYTF	TGTGCCATCAGGGGGACAGGGAATTATGGCTACACCTTC
.	TRBJ2-1	TRBV7-6	.	CASSSRPTSNPSSYNEQFF	TGTGCCAGCAGCTCCAGACCTACCAGCAACCCCAGCTCCTACAATGAGCAGTTCTTC
.	TRBJ1-6	TRBV9	TRBD1	CASSVGQGAFYNSPLHF	TGTGCCAGCAGCGTCGGACAGGGGGCTTTTTATAATTCACCCCTCCACTTT
.	TRBJ1-3	TRBV28	TRBD1	CASSSGLSTGTSIYF	TGTGCCAGCAGTTCCGGATTATCGACAGGGACGTCCATATATTTT
.	TRBJ1-5	TRBV2	.	CASNWINSNQPQHF	TGTGCCAGCAATTGGATTAATAGCAATCAGCCCCAGCATTTT
.	TRBJ1-1	TRBV6-1	TRBD1	CASTSGTGAGTEAFF	TGTGCCAGTACCTCCGGGACAGGGGCGGGCACTGAAGCTTTCTTT
many	TRBJ1-5	TRBV6-4	TRBD1	CAIAPVGQGRYSNQPQHF	TGTGCCATCGCCCCGGTGGGACAGGGGAGATATAGCAATCAGCCCCAGCATTTT
.	TRBJ2-7	TRBV29-1	.	CSVEVGRGEQYF	TGCAGCGTTGAAGTGGGTAGGGGAGAGCAGTACTTC
.	TRBJ1-1	TRBV30	.	CAWSASGTEAFF	TGTGCCTGGAGTGCCTCGGGGACTGAAGCTTTCTTT
.	TRBJ1-2	TRBV30	.	CAWSVHRLVRYGYTF	TGTGCCTGGAGTGTACATCGTCTGGTTCGCTATGGCTACACCTTC
.	TRBJ1-3	TRBV5-4	.	CASSPGPGARSGNTIYF	TGTGCCAGCAGCCCGGGACCGGGGGCGCGATCTGGAAACACCATATATTTT
.	TRBJ1-1	TRBV12-5	.	CASGARDFWRNTEAFF	TGTGCTAGTGGCGCACGGGACTTTTGGAGGAACACTGAAGCTTTCTTT